This T cell receptor (beta chain) was recorded in a study of blood T cells in healthy people across ages. Findings of the study overall: CMV status of donors was not determined, possibly confounding expanded clonotype changes. TCR beta diversity tracked closely with naive T cell percentage.

Alongside a J-beta primer mix, a sample-barcoded 5' primer served in a second PCR lasting roughly 6 to 11 cycles. Every sample gave at least 2.5 million paired-end reads containing CDR3. TCRdb passed the 5' RACE reads through MiXCR, listing each CDR3 protein once. The sample lists some 1,000,000 distinct CDR3 sequences; approximately 25% were seen once. Comment on this clonotype: Its specificity is not known. The conserved final phenylalanine or tryptophan is absent from the CDR3, which likely points to a read error.

V was clipped by 1 base and J by 0 bases, with 7 bases between them. The germline V gene has CDR1 SGHTA and CDR2 FQGNSA. This CDR3 is 15 amino acids long. The same sample was also studied in work on T cells of mothers and their children. From that study: There were over 9.5 million TCR beta CDR3 reads from each mother and approximately 3 million from each child.

The source is a girl aged 2 to 10 in good health. The sequencing sample was made of blood. The V call is TRBV7-2, the J call TRBJ2-1; D is undetermined. CDR3 in amino acids: CASSLDPSSYNEQFS. The CDR3 nucleotides read TGTGCCAGCAGCTTAGATCCGAGCTCCTACAATGAGCAGTTCTCC.